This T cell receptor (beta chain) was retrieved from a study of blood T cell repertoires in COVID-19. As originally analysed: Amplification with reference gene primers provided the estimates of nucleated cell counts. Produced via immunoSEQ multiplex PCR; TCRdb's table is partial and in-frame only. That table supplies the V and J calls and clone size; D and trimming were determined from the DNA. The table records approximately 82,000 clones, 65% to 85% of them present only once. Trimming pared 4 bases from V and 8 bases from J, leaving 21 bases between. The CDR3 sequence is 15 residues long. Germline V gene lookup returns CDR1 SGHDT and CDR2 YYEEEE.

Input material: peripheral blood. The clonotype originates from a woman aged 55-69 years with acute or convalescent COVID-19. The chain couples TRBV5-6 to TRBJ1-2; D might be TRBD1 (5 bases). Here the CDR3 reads CASSLTGQSTVGYTF. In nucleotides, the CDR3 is TGTGCCAGCAGCCTTACTGGACAATCCACCGTGGGCTACACCTTC.